These 23 T cell receptor beta chains came from one sample sequenced in a study of blood T cell repertoires in COVID-19. Produced via immunoSEQ multiplex PCR; TCRdb's table is partial and in-frame only. The sample lists about 130,000 clones, more than 70% occurring once. Specimen: peripheral blood. The receptor set was obtained from a human donor in a cohort sampled during active COVID-19.

V gene TRBV21-1 combines with J gene TRBJ1-5; TRBD1 is the table's D call, not checked against the DNA. TRBV21-1 has pseudogene status. The CDR3 spans 17 residues. The CDR3 spells CASRRTGHRYSNQPQHF. DNA of the CDR3: TGTGCCAGCAGAAGAACAGGCCACAGATATAGCAATCAGCCCCAGCATTTT.

The chain combines TRBV5-6 with TRBJ1-5, with no clear D. Germline lookup yields CDR1 SGHDT and CDR2 YYEEEE. Trimming cost V 2 bases and J 1 base, with 10 bases left between them. This CDR3 region has 15 residues. Written as DNA, the CDR3 is TGTGCCAGCAGCTTCAACCGCCGGAGCAATCAGCCCCAGCATTTT. Protein product: CASSFNRRSNQPQHF.

The chain is built from TRBV5-1 and TRBJ1-1, with 8 bases aligning to TRBD1. This CDR3 is built from 16 residues. CDR1 is SGHRS, CDR2 YFSETQ, per germline. V was pared by 1 base and J by 6 bases, with 11 bases of the junction left unmatched. The CDR3 nucleotides are TGCGCCAGCAGCTTGCAGACAGGGGCTGGATCGTCTGAAGCTTTCTTT. This sequence encodes CASSLQTGAGSSEAFF.

The gene calls are TRBV5-6 and TRBJ2-7; weak D call: TRBD1 (6 bases). The V and J ends lost 0 bases and 6 bases respectively, with 16 bases between them. The CDR3 runs 15 residues. The V gene's germline CDR1 is SGHDT and CDR2 YYEEEE. CDR3 coding DNA: TGTGCCAGCAGCTTGGCCGGCCAGGGGCGTCTCGAGCAGTACTTC. It specifies CASSLAGQGRLEQYF.

With respect to this clone: The junction departs from germline at one end; a sequencing error may be responsible. The chain links TRBV7-7 to TRBJ2-1, with 13 bases identical to TRBD2. This CDR3 contains 13 residues. Germline V gives CDR1 SSHAT, CDR2 FNYEAQ (reference sequence). The CDR3 DNA sequence: TGTGCTAGCAGCTGGACTAGCGGGGGCGAGCAGTTCTTC. Translation gives CASSWTSGGEQFF.

The chain is built from TRBV30 and TRBJ1-6, with 9 bases fitting TRBD1. Per germline, CDR1 GTSNPN and CDR2 SVGIG (reference sequence). This CDR3 has 14 amino acids. J gave up 11 bases and V 1 base, and 6 bases lay outside the gene matches. CDR3 in amino acids: CAWSGTGGSTPLHF. The CDR3 DNA reads as TGTGCCTGGAGTGGTACAGGGGGCTCAACACCCCTCCACTTT.

This chain links TRBV6-2 or TRBV6-3 with TRBJ2-7; TRBD2 is a possible D gene (5 bases). Trimming pared 0 bases from V and 5 bases from J, leaving 11 bases between. From germline, CDR1 is MNHEY and CDR2 SVGEGT. The CDR3 extends over 14 amino acids. The CDR3 sequence: CASSYSPLGDEQYV. The CDR3 DNA reads as TGTGCCAGCAGTTACTCCCCTCTGGGAGACGAGCAGTACGTC.

V gene TRBV10-1 combines with J gene TRBJ2-7; TRBD1 agrees at 12 bases. From germline, CDR1 is WNHNN and CDR2 SYGVQD (reference sequence). V dropped 5 bases and J dropped 7; count of bases not matched to a gene: 15. This CDR3 comprises 17 residues. The CDR3 sequence is CASSYYFPGQGAREQYV. CDR3 coding DNA: TGCGCCAGCAGTTACTATTTCCCGGGACAGGGGGCGCGGGAGCAGTACGTC.

This clone was seen only once. V is TRBV19 and J is TRBJ2-1; perhaps TRBD1 as D (6 bases). The CDR3 is 16 amino acids. Trimming cost V 2 bases and J 3 bases, with 14 bases left between them. Germline values: CDR1 LNHDA, CDR2 SQIVND (reference sequence). CDR3 sequence (DNA): TGTGCCAGTAGTATAAGGCAGGGGCTTGACTACAATGAGCAGTTCTTC. Its protein product is CASSIRQGLDYNEQFF.

The genes are TRBV10-3 and TRBJ2-3, with TRBD2 matching 10 bases. The junction had 1 base not matched to a gene; V was cut back by 4 bases and J by 0 bases. The CDR3 is 15 amino acids. The V gene's germline CDR1 is ENHRY and CDR2 SYGVKD. For the CDR3, the DNA is TGTGCCATCAGTGGGACTAGCGGTAGCACAGATACGCAGTATTTT. Translated: CAISGTSGSTDTQYF.

The V gene is TRBV12-3 or TRBV12-4, the J gene TRBJ2-1, with TRBD2 identical over 7 bases. The CDR3 totals 11 residues. The V gene end was trimmed by 3 bases and the J gene end by 14 bases; junction bases not matched to a gene: 4. The CDR3 nucleotides are TGTGCCAGCAGTTTGTATGGGGGGGAGTTCTTC. Translating gives CASSLYGGEFF.

The chain uses TRBV7-2 and TRBJ1-6; no clear D. The CDR3 loop spans 15 amino acids. Trimming left V 5 bases short and J 5 bases short, with 13 bases between. From germline, CDR1 is SGHTA and CDR2 FQGNSA. CDR3 protein: CASSATALNNSPLHF. As DNA, the CDR3 is TGTGCCAGCAGCGCTACAGCCTTAAATAATTCACCCCTCCACTTT.

For this clone: Compared with germline, one end of the junction differs, possibly owing to a read error. The rearrangement uses TRBV19 and TRBJ1-3, with D possibly being TRBD1 (6 bases). The CDR3 is made up of 11 amino acids. Germline V lookup: CDR1 LNHDA, CDR2 SQIVND (reference sequence). The CDR3 DNA reads as TGTGCCAGTAGTAGCACAGGGCAGAGGCTTTTT. This gives the protein CASSSTGQRLF.

The chain is built from TRBV10-3 and TRBJ1-2, with 12 bases identical to TRBD1. Germline V CDR1 and CDR2: ENHRY, SYGVKD. CDR3 length equals 15 residues. J lost 1 base, V lost 6 bases, and 3 bases had no gene match. In nucleotides, the CDR3 is TGTGCCATCAGGGGGGACAGGGGGCTTAACTATGGCTACACCTTC. Protein: CAIRGDRGLNYGYTF.

The chain couples TRBV19 to TRBJ2-3, with 7 bases identical to TRBD2. Germline CDR1 reads LNHDA; CDR2 reads SQIVND (reference sequence). This CDR3 is 15 amino acids long. J gave up 4 bases and V 3 bases, and 7 bases lay outside the gene matches. CDR3 bases: TGTGCCAGTAGTATTGGGGAGGGGCGGGCAGATACGCAGTATTTT. Its translation is CASSIGEGRADTQYF.

This chain links TRBV2 with TRBJ2-7; 11 nucleotides match TRBD1. Germline CDR1 is SNHLY and CDR2 is FYNNEI. This CDR3 comprises 17 residues. V was pared by 0 bases and J by 3 bases, with 7 bases of the junction left unmatched. This CDR3 reads CASSEALRTGGSYEQYF. The CDR3 nucleotides are TGTGCCAGCAGTGAAGCGCTTAGGACAGGGGGCAGCTACGAGCAGTACTTC.

CDR3 nucleotide sequence: TGTGCCAGCAACTCCAGGACAGGGGGCCCCTATGGCTACACCTTC. Its translation is CASNSRTGGPYGYTF. This chain uses TRBV27 with TRBJ1-2, with 11 bases aligning to TRBD1. The CDR3 length is 15 residues. The trim removed 7 bases at V and 4 bases at J, leaving 8 bases unmatched. Germline CDR1 is MNHEY and CDR2 is SMNVEV (reference sequence).

The genes are TRBV7-2 and TRBJ2-1; D is perhaps TRBD2 (5 bases). This CDR3 is 16 amino acids long. Germline CDR1 SGHTA, CDR2 FQGNSA. V was cut by 1 base and J by 0 bases, with 10 bases left in between. The CDR3 region is CASSLVSESSYNEQFF. The CDR3 DNA reads as TGTGCCAGCAGCTTAGTTAGCGAGAGCTCCTACAATGAGCAGTTCTTC.

V usage is TRBV24-1 and J usage is TRBJ1-2; TRBD1 agrees at 7 bases. CDR3 length equals 13 residues. The V segment lost 5 bases and the J segment 7 bases; nucleotides outside the gene matches: 6. The V gene's germline CDR1 is KGHDR and CDR2 SFDVKD. The CDR3 coding sequence is TGTGCCACCAGTGTAGGGGGCATCGGTGGCTACACCTTC. It encodes CATSVGGIGGYTF.

The CDR3 coding sequence is TGCGCCAGCGGGAGGGAGGTCCTTAGGGCAGATACGCAGTATTTT. Its translation is CASGREVLRADTQYF. The chain joins TRBV5-1 to TRBJ2-3, with 7 bases lining up with TRBD2. The germline CDR1 and CDR2 sequences are SGHRS and YFSETQ. J lost 4 bases, V lost 7 bases, and 12 bases had no gene match. The CDR3 sequence is 15 residues long.

The V call is TRBV27, the J call TRBJ2-7; TRBD1 matches 9 bases. Looked up from germline, CDR1 is MNHEY and CDR2 is SMNVEV (reference sequence). Losses at the gene ends were 3 bases for V and 6 bases for J; bases not matched to a gene: 9. This CDR3 contains 15 residues. CDR3: CASSFSGTGLGEQYV. DNA for the CDR3: TGTGCCAGCAGTTTCTCCGGGACAGGGCTCGGCGAGCAGTACGTC.

The gene calls are TRBV6-5 and TRBJ1-5; possibly TRBD1 for D (6 bases). The germline CDR1 and CDR2 sequences are MNHEY and SVGAGI. There are 14 residues in the CDR3. The V end was cut by 7 bases, the J end by 3 bases, with 13 bases between. DNA for the CDR3: TGTGCCAGCAAGGAAGGACAGACCAATCAGCCCCAGCATTTT. Translated: CASKEGQTNQPQHF.

This rearrangement joins TRBV2 to TRBJ2-2; the D is unclear. V was clipped by 8 bases and J by 2 bases, with 9 bases between them. This CDR3 contains 13 residues. Germline loops: CDR1 SNHLY, CDR2 FYNNEI. CDR3 sequence (DNA): TGTGCCAGCCTAGAAGGAAACACCGGGGAGCTGTTTTTT. Amino acids: CASLEGNTGELFF. Based on the CDR3 plus reference TRBV2 and TRBJ2-2, the full variable domain is EPEVTQTPSHQVTQMGQEVILRCVPISNHLYFYWYRQILGQKVEFLVSFYNNEISEKSEIFDDQFSVERPDGSNFTLKIRSTKLEDSAMYFCASLEGNTGELFFGEGSRLTVL.